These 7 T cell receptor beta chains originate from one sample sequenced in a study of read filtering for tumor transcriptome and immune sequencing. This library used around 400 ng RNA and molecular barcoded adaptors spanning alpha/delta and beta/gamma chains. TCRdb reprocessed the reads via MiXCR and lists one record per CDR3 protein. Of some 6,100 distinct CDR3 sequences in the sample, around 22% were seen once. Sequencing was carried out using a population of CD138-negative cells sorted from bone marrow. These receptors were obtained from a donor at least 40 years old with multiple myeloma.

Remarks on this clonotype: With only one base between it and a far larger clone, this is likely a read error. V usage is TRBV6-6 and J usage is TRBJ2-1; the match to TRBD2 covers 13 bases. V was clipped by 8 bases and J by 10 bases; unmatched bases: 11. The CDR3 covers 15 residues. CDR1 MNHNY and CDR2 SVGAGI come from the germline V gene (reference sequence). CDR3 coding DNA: TGTGCCAGCTGTGTACCGGGACTAGCGGGAATGGAGCAGTTCTTC. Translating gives CASCVPGLAGMEQFF.

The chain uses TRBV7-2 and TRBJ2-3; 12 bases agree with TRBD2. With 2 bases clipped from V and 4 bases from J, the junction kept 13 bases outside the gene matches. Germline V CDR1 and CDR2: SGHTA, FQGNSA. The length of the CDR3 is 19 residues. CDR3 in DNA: TGTGCCAGCAGCTTATGGCTAGCGGGAGGGTCCACTAGCGCAGATACGCAGTATTTT. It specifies CASSLWLAGGSTSADTQYF.

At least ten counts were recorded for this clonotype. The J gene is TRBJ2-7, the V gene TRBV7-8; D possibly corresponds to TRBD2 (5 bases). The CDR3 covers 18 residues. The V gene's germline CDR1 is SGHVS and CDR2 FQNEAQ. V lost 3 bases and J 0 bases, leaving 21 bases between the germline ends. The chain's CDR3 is CASSLRAWTGDVSYEQYF. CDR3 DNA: TGTGCCAGCAGCTTGAGGGCCTGGACTGGGGATGTCTCCTACGAGCAGTACTTC. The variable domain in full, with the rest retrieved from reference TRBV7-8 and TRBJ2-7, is GAGVSQSPRYKVAKRGQDVALRCDPISGHVSLFWYQQALGQGPEFLTYFQNEAQLDKSGLPSDRFFAERPEGSVSTLKIQRTQQEDSAVYLCASSLRAWTGDVSYEQYFGPGTRLTVT.

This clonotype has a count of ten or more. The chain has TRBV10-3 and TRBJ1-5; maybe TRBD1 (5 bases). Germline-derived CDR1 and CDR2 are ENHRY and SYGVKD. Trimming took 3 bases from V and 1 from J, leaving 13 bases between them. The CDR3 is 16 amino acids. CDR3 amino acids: CAISESGTWSNQPQHF. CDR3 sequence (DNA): TGTGCCATCAGTGAATCCGGGACTTGGAGCAATCAGCCCCAGCATTTT.

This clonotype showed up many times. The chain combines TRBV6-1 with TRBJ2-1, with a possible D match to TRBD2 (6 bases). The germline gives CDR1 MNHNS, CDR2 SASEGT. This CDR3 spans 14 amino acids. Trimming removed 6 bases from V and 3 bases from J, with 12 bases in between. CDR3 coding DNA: TGTGCCAGCAGCCCCGGGGGTTACTACAATGAGCAGTTCTTC. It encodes CASSPGGYYNEQFF.

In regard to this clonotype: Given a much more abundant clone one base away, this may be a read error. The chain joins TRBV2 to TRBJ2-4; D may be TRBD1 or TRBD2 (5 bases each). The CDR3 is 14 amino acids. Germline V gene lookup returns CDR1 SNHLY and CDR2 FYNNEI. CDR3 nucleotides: TGTGCCAGCAGCTTTCCCGGGGCCAAAAACATTCAGGACTTC. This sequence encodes CASSFPGAKNIQDF.

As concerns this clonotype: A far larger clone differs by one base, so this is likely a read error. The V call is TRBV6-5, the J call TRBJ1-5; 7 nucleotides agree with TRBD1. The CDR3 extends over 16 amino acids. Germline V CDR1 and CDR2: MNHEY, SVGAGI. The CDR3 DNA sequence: TGTGCCAGCAGCACAGCCCGGGACAGTTCCAATCAGCCCCAGCGTTTT. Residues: CASSTARDSSNQPQRF.